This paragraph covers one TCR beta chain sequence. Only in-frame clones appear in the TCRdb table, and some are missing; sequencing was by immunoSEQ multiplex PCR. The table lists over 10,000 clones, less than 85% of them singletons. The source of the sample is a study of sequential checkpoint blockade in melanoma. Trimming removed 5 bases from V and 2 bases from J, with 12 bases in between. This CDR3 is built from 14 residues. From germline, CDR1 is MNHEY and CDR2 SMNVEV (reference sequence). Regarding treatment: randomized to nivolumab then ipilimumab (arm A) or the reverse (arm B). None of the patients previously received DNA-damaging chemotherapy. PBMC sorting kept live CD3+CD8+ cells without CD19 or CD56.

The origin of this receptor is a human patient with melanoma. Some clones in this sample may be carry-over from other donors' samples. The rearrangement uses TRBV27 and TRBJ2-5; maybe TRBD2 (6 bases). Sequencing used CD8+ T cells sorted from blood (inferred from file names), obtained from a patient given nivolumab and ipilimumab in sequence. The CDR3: CASSLPGEQETQYF. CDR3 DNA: TGTGCCAGCAGTCTCCCGGGAGAACAAGAGACCCAGTACTTC.